These T cell receptor beta chains were read from a single sample in a study of blood T cell repertoires in COVID-19. The table came from immunoSEQ multiplex PCR; TCRdb's copy has only in-frame clones and leaves some out. The sample shows around 280,000 clones, about 90% of them seen only once. Sequenced sample: peripheral blood. Receptor source: a woman aged 25-40 years who had recovered from COVID-19. The CDR3 runs from the conserved cysteine through the conserved F or W. A D gene is named only where the DNA matches it firmly. Some rows have no size entry. The others give once, few or many, or a class for an expanded clone.

- | - | 14 | TRBJ2-3 | TRBV5-4 | CASSQVQGPDTQYF | TGTGCCAGCAGCCAGGTGCAGGGCCCAGATACGCAGTATTTT
- | TRBD1 | 11 | TRBJ2-7 | TRBV29-1 | CAGGYRDEQYF | TGCGCAGGGGGCTATAGGGACGAGCAGTACTTC
- | TRBD1 | 15 | TRBJ1-4 | TRBV6-6 | CASSTPGQGYEKLFF | TGTGCCAGCAGTACCCCGGGACAGGGGTATGAAAAACTGTTTTTT
- | TRBD2 | 17 | TRBJ2-7 | TRBV28 | CASSFVGTRSPIYEQYF | TGTGCCAGCAGTTTCGTCGGGACTAGATCCCCCATCTACGAGCAGTACTTC
- | TRBD2 | 15 | TRBJ2-5 | TRBV5-6 | CASSLRRGVQETQYF | TGTGCCAGCAGCTTACGGCGGGGGGTTCAAGAGACCCAGTACTTC
- | - | 15 | TRBJ2-7 | TRBV6-5 | CASSPTDRDFYEQYF | TGTGCCAGCAGCCCAACGGACAGAGACTTCTACGAGCAGTACTTC
- | TRBD2 | 16 | TRBJ2-6 | TRBV19 | CASSGGSNSGANVLTF | TGTGCCAGTAGTGGCGGGAGTAACTCTGGGGCCAACGTCCTGACTTTC
- | TRBD1 | 15 | TRBJ1-4 | TRBV7-9 | CASSLGTGENEKLFF | TGTGCCAGCAGCTTAGGGACAGGGGAGAATGAAAAACTGTTTTTT
few | TRBD2 | 15 | TRBJ2-1 | TRBV6-4 | CASSASETSGNEQFF | TGTGCCAGCAGTGCCTCGGAGACTAGCGGGAATGAGCAGTTCTTC
- | TRBD1 | 15 | TRBJ1-2 | TRBV5-1 | CASSSGLTGHAGYTF | TGCGCCAGCAGCTCTGGACTGACAGGGCATGCTGGCTACACCTTC
- | - | 15 | TRBJ2-7 | TRBV10-3 | CAISESATQSEGQYF | TGTGCCATCAGTGAGTCTGCGACCCAAAGCGAGGGGCAGTACTTC
- | - | 15 | TRBJ2-5 | TRBV29-1 | CSVRSGQVRGETQYF | TGCAGCGTTCGTTCCGGGCAGGTCAGAGGGGAGACCCAGTACTTC
- | - | 12 | TRBJ2-7 | TRBV12-3/TRBV12-4 | CASSRPGNEQYF | TGTGCCAGCAGTCGCCCAGGGAACGAGCAGTACTTC
- | - | 15 | TRBJ1-1 | TRBV19 | CASSTPAVRVTEAFF | TGTGCCAGTAGTACACCCGCGGTCCGGGTGACTGAAGCTTTCTTT
- | - | 11 | TRBJ1-1 | TRBV7-9 | CASSSRTNVFF | TGTGCCAGCAGCTCTCGGACAAACGTTTTCTTT
- | - | 12 | TRBJ1-2 | TRBV12-3/TRBV12-4 | CASSLLRVGYTF | TGTGCCAGCAGTTTACTTCGAGTGGGCTACACCTTC
- | TRBD1 | 14 | TRBJ1-6 | TRBV5-1 | CASRYTGDNSPLHF | TGCGCCAGCAGATACACAGGGGATAATTCACCCCTCCACTTT
- | - | 14 | TRBJ2-7 | TRBV7-8 | CASSLDTDTYEQYF | TGTGCCAGCAGCTTGGACACCGATACCTACGAGCAGTACTTC
- | - | 14 | TRBJ1-5 | TRBV10-2 | CASSEEGEGQPQHF | TGCGCCAGCAGTGAGGAAGGGGAAGGTCAGCCCCAGCATTTT
- | TRBD1 | 17 | TRBJ2-2 | TRBV7-2 | CASSLGYRGSPTGELFF | TGTGCCAGCAGCTTAGGGTACAGGGGGTCCCCCACCGGGGAGCTGTTTTTT
- | TRBD1 | 14 | TRBJ1-3 | TRBV28 | CASSWTGGGNTIYF | TGTGCCAGCAGTTGGACAGGCGGAGGAAACACCATATATTTT
- | TRBD1 | 16 | TRBJ2-7 | TRBV7-3 | CASSLNRGARSGEQYF | TGTGCCAGCAGCTTAAACAGGGGGGCGCGGTCCGGCGAGCAGTACTTC
- | - | 12 | TRBJ1-3 | TRBV30 | CAWSQGRDTIYF | TGTGCCTGGAGCCAGGGGAGGGACACCATATATTTT
few | TRBD2 | 14 | TRBJ2-3 | TRBV6-4 | CASSEAGDTDTQYF | TGTGCCAGCAGTGAAGCGGGAGACACAGATACGCAGTATTTT
- | - | 14 | TRBJ1-5 | TRBV7-3 | CASSNRVGNQPQHF | TGTGCCAGCAGCAACAGGGTAGGCAATCAGCCCCAGCATTTT
once | - | 15 | TRBJ2-7 | TRBV5-1 | CASSSGAFPNYEQYF | TGCGCCAGCAGCTCTGGAGCCTTCCCTAACTACGAGCAGTACTTC
- | - | 15 | TRBJ1-4 | TRBV5-5 | CASSTEPGANEKLFF | TGTGCCAGCAGCACTGAACCCGGGGCTAATGAAAAACTGTTTTTT
- | TRBD1 | 14 | TRBJ2-7 | TRBV5-1 | CASSAGQGDYEQYF | TGCGCCAGCAGCGCCGGACAGGGAGACTACGAGCAGTACTTC
few | TRBD1 | 11 | TRBJ1-2 | TRBV6-5 | CASRQGEGYTF | TGTGCCAGCAGGCAGGGGGAGGGCTACACCTTC
few | - | 14 | TRBJ1-6 | TRBV4-2 | CASSQDRGNSPLHF | TGTGCCAGCAGCCAAGATCGGGGAAATTCACCCCTCCACTTT
few | TRBD1 | 12 | TRBJ1-2 | TRBV3-1/TRBV3-2 | CASSKGAGGYTF | TGTGCCAGCAGTAAGGGGGCGGGAGGCTACACCTTC
- | TRBD2 | 15 | TRBJ2-3 | TRBV3-1/TRBV3-2 | CASSRGLAGVDTQYF | TGTGCCAGCAGCCGAGGACTAGCGGGAGTTGATACGCAGTATTTT
- | - | 15 | TRBJ2-3 | TRBV9 | CASSATTRSTDTQYF | TGTGCCAGCAGCGCAACGACACGGAGCACAGATACGCAGTATTTT
- | TRBD2 | 14 | TRBJ2-3 | TRBV7-2 | CASSLAGGRDTQYF | TGTGCCAGCAGCTTAGCGGGAGGGAGAGATACGCAGTATTTT
- | - | 14 | TRBJ1-5 | TRBV18 | CASSLSYSNQPQHF | TGTGCCAGCTCGCTGAGTTATAGCAATCAGCCCCAGCATTTT
- | TRBD1 | 13 | TRBJ1-6 | TRBV27 | CASSWDRASPLHF | TGTGCCAGCAGTTGGGACAGGGCTTCACCCCTCCACTTT
- | - | 14 | TRBJ1-2 | TRBV18 | CASSPSVQYYGYTF | TGTGCCAGCTCACCAAGCGTGCAGTACTATGGCTACACCTTC
- | - | 14 | TRBJ2-1 | TRBV19 | CASSPRGSRDEQFF | TGTGCCAGCAGTCCCCGGGGGTCAAGGGATGAGCAGTTCTTC
- | TRBD2 | 13 | TRBJ2-3 | TRBV12-3/TRBV12-4 | CASRGGGSDTQYF | TGTGCCAGCAGGGGGGGAGGGTCAGATACGCAGTATTTT
once | - | 15 | TRBJ1-5 | TRBV19 | CASSMFWGGNQPQHF | TGTGCCAGTAGTATGTTTTGGGGCGGCAATCAGCCCCAGCATTTT
once | - | 13 | TRBJ2-1 | TRBV19 | CASSITSPNEQFF | TGTGCCAGTAGTATAACTAGCCCCAATGAGCAGTTCTTC